This is a list of T cell receptor beta chains from one sample in a study of blood T cell repertoires in COVID-19. This table comes from immunoSEQ multiplex PCR, and its TCRdb copy is limited to in-frame clones, with some not included. Among around 18,000 clones listed, around 77% were seen once. Specimen: peripheral blood. The receptors come from a man aged 70-80 years with COVID-19, enrolled during active disease. Each CDR3 is given with its conserved first and last residue. The D gene is left open where the match is weak. Clone size is shown for a subset of rows, as once, few, many or a class of expanded clone.

d_call j_call clone_size v_call cdr3_aa cdr3_nt
. TRBJ2-1 . TRBV28 CASRSSSEFF TGTGCCAGCCGGTCTAGCAGCGAGTTCTTC
TRBD1 TRBJ1-5 . TRBV5-1 CASSRSTGGGQPQHF TGCGCCAGCAGCCGGTCGACAGGGGGCGGTCAGCCCCAGCATTTT
. TRBJ2-7 few TRBV12-3/TRBV12-4 CASSLGTPAEQYF TGTGCCAGCAGTTTGGGGACACCCGCGGAGCAGTACTTC
. TRBJ2-7 . TRBV29-1 CSALPREAGQQYF TGCAGCGCGCTTCCGAGGGAAGCGGGCCAGCAGTACTTC
TRBD1 TRBJ2-7 . TRBV5-5 CASSLQGAGYEQYF TGTGCCAGCAGCTTACAGGGGGCAGGTTACGAGCAGTACTTC
TRBD2 TRBJ2-1 . TRBV5-1 CASMASGRSYNEQFF TGCGCCAGCATGGCTAGCGGGCGCTCCTACAATGAGCAGTTCTTC
. TRBJ1-2 . TRBV3-1/TRBV3-2 CASSHIGQGNGYTF TGTGCCAGCAGCCATATAGGTCAGGGTAATGGCTACACCTTC
. TRBJ2-7 . TRBV24-1 CATSPGSYEQYF TGTGCCACCAGTCCGGGATCCTACGAGCAGTACTTC
. TRBJ2-5 . TRBV10-3 CAISESNSKETQYF TGTGCCATCAGTGAGTCTAACAGTAAAGAGACCCAGTACTTC
. TRBJ1-3 once TRBV5-1 CASSLAGSSGNTIYF TGCGCCAGCAGCTTGGCCGGGAGCTCTGGAAACACCATATATTTT
TRBD1 TRBJ1-5 . TRBV2 CASTTVGTGYDQPQHF TGTGCCAGCACAACGGTCGGGACAGGGTACGATCAGCCCCAGCATTTT
. TRBJ2-4 . TRBV6-2/TRBV6-3 CASSWSTAKNIQYF TGTGCCAGCAGTTGGAGTACCGCCAAAAACATTCAGTACTTC
TRBD1 TRBJ1-5 . TRBV6-5 CASSPTGAVWQPQHF TGTGCCAGCAGCCCGACAGGGGCAGTTTGGCAGCCCCAGCATTTT
. TRBJ2-7 . TRBV5-1 CASSHPGYEQYF TGCGCCAGCAGTCATCCAGGGTACGAGCAGTACTTC
. TRBJ2-5 . TRBV5-1 CASSLFQLQETQYF TGCGCCAGCAGCTTGTTTCAGTTACAAGAGACCCAGTACTTC
TRBD1 TRBJ2-5 . TRBV11-2 CASSLGSGTGFQETQYF TGTGCCAGCAGCTTAGGATCCGGGACAGGGTTCCAAGAGACCCAGTACTTC
. TRBJ1-2 . TRBV6-4 CASSKDRTNYGYTF TGTGCCAGCAGTAAAGACAGGACTAACTATGGCTACACCTTC
TRBD2 TRBJ2-7 . TRBV29-1 CSVTRTSGANEQYF TGCAGCGTCACCCGGACTAGCGGGGCGAACGAGCAGTACTTC
TRBD1 TRBJ1-4 medium-sized TRBV6-1 CASSDMTGGNEKLFF TGTGCCAGCAGTGACATGACAGGGGGTAATGAAAAACTGTTTTTT
. TRBJ2-5 . TRBV3-1/TRBV3-2 CASSQDRGFQETQYF TGTGCCAGCAGCCAAGATCGGGGGTTCCAAGAGACCCAGTACTTC
. TRBJ2-7 . TRBV12-5 CASGSLDEQYF TGTGCTAGTGGTTCCCTCGACGAGCAGTACTTC
. TRBJ1-6 . TRBV6-4 CASSDSKGAGALHF TGTGCCAGCAGTGACTCGAAGGGCGCGGGAGCCCTCCACTTT
TRBD1 TRBJ2-7 . TRBV11-3 CASSRTGYEQYF TGTGCCAGCAGCCGGACAGGCTACGAGCAGTACTTC
. TRBJ1-5 . TRBV7-9 CASNRGNSNQPQHF TGTGCCAGCAACCGGGGTAATAGCAATCAGCCCCAGCATTTT
. TRBJ1-3 . TRBV5-5 CASSLSYSIGNTIYF TGTGCCAGCAGCTTGTCTTACTCGATCGGGAACACCATATATTTT
. TRBJ1-3 . TRBV4-1 CASSQPNGRAEDSGNTIYF TGCGCCAGCAGCCAGCCCAATGGGCGGGCAGAAGACTCTGGAAACACCATATATTTT
TRBD1 TRBJ2-2 . TRBV18 CASSPSGQGTGELFF TGTGCCAGCTCACCATCCGGACAGGGAACGGGGGAGCTGTTTTTT
TRBD2 TRBJ2-2 . TRBV30 CAWSGTSGSNTGELFF TGTGCCTGGAGTGGGACTAGCGGTTCCAACACCGGGGAGCTGTTTTTT
TRBD2 TRBJ2-3 . TRBV6-1 CASSELSGSIYTQYF TGTGCCAGCAGTGAACTTAGCGGGAGCATTTATACGCAGTATTTT
. TRBJ2-7 . TRBV6-1 CASSEIYFYEQYF TGTGCCAGCAGTGAAATTTATTTTTACGAGCAGTACTTC
TRBD1 TRBJ1-1 . TRBV19 CASSRGQGVNTEAFF TGTGCCAGTAGTAGGGGACAGGGCGTGAACACTGAAGCTTTCTTT
. TRBJ1-2 . TRBV12-2 CASRFGRGDYGYTF TGTGCAAGTCGCTTTGGGAGGGGTGACTATGGCTACACCTTC
. TRBJ1-2 . TRBV7-3 CASSPIYRKDGYTF TGTGCCAGCAGCCCCATTTACAGGAAGGACGGCTACACCTTC
TRBD1 TRBJ1-2 . TRBV29-1 CSVSAGTAYNYGYTF TGCAGCGTTTCCGCCGGGACAGCCTATAACTATGGCTACACCTTC
. TRBJ1-1 . TRBV7-9 CASSSQMNTEAFF TGTGCCAGCAGCTCACAGATGAACACTGAAGCTTTCTTT
TRBD2 TRBJ2-1 . TRBV6-4 CASESGTRLFF TGTGCCAGCGAATCCGGGACTAGACTGTTCTTC
. TRBJ2-7 . TRBV27 CASSLSGGIYEQYF TGTGCCAGCAGTTTATCCGGGGGAATCTACGAGCAGTACTTC
TRBD2 TRBJ2-1 few TRBV29-1 CSVGRRESGNEQFF TGCAGCGTGGGTCGGCGGGAGTCGGGCAATGAGCAGTTCTTC
. TRBJ1-5 . TRBV19 CASNLDSSNQPQHF TGTGCCAGTAACCTGGACAGTAGTAATCAGCCCCAGCATTTT
TRBD2 TRBJ2-1 . TRBV5-4 CASSPPASGSYEQFF TGTGCCAGCAGTCCCCCGGCTAGCGGGAGTTATGAGCAGTTCTTC
TRBD1 TRBJ2-2 . TRBV5-4 CASSQTGGGRSGELFF TGTGCCAGCAGCCAGACAGGGGGCGGTAGGTCCGGGGAGCTGTTTTTT